The 26 T cell receptor beta chains presented below share a single source sample, sequenced in a study of control samples from healthy donors and cancer patients. Only in-frame clones appear in the TCRdb table, and some are missing; sequencing was by immunoSEQ multiplex PCR. The top ten hold roughly 4.3% of the sample, which has roughly 180,000 clones, about 93% seen once. Material: blood. Every receptor here comes from a woman aged 60-75 years in good health.

This chain links TRBV4-3 with TRBJ2-5; TRBD1 agrees at 11 bases. Germline V gene data show CDR1 as LGHNA and CDR2 as YSLEER. The CDR3 consists of 15 residues. With V trimmed by 4 bases and J by 1 base, 2 bases remained unmatched. As DNA, the CDR3 is TGCGCCAGCAGCCCCGGGACAGGGGGCCAAGAGACCCAGTACTTC. This gives the protein CASSPGTGGQETQYF.

The rearrangement joins TRBV7-2 to TRBJ2-1; 8 nucleotides align to TRBD2. CDR1 is SGHTA and CDR2 is FQGNSA in the germline V gene. The junction had 7 bases not matched to a gene; V was cut back by 5 bases and J by 4 bases. The CDR3 length is 15 residues. CDR3 coding DNA: TGTGCCAGCAGCGAGCAGCGGGGGTCATACAATGAGCAGTTCTTC. Its translation: CASSEQRGSYNEQFF. Together with reference TRBV7-2 and TRBJ2-1, the CDR3 gives the full variable domain: GAGVSQSPSNKVTEKGKDVELRCDPISGHTALYWYRQSLGQGLEFLIYFQGNSAPDKSGLPSDRFSAERTGGSVSTLTIQRTQQEDSAVYLCASSEQRGSYNEQFFGPGTRLTVL.

The chain recombines TRBV7-3 with TRBJ2-3; a weak D match, TRBD2 (5 bases). Germline loops: CDR1 SGHTA, CDR2 FQGTGA. The ends were cut back, 5 bases at V and 0 bases at J, with 15 bases in the middle. The CDR3 contains 16 residues. The DNA of the CDR3 is TGTGCCAGCAGCCCCTCTCGAGCGGCGAGCACAGATACGCAGTATTTT. This gives the protein CASSPSRAASTDTQYF.

The genes are TRBV6-6 and TRBJ1-6; D gene ambiguous. The CDR3 runs 13 residues. The germline CDR1 and CDR2 sequences are MNHNY and SVGAGI (reference sequence). Deletions cut 7 bases from V and 8 bases from J, with 12 bases between. CDR3 loop: CASTFRVDSPLHF. The CDR3, as DNA: TGTGCCAGCACCTTCCGCGTAGATTCACCCCTCCACTTT.

The chain couples TRBV10-3 to TRBJ1-4; no clear D gene. V lost 8 bases and J lost 5, with 9 bases in between. CDR1 is ENHRY, CDR2 SYGVKD, per germline. The CDR3 has 12 amino acids. The CDR3: CAIGRVNEKLFF. The CDR3 region has the DNA TGTGCCATCGGCCGGGTAAATGAAAAACTGTTTTTT.

V usage is TRBV11-3 and J usage is TRBJ2-7, with 8 bases that match TRBD1. Germline-derived CDR1 and CDR2 are SGHNT and YENEEA. V dropped 0 bases and J dropped 1; count of bases not matched to a gene: 2. CDR3 length: 15 amino acids. The CDR3 DNA sequence: TGTGCCAGCAGCTTAGACGGACAGGGATCCTACGAGCAGTACTTC. It codes for CASSLDGQGSYEQYF.

This chain uses TRBV7-9 with TRBJ2-5; 7 positions match TRBD1. Germline-derived CDR1 and CDR2 are SEHNR and FQNEAQ (reference sequence). This CDR3 has 14 residues. The V and J ends lost 1 base and 3 bases, in that order; junction bases with no gene match: 2. The CDR3 DNA is TGTGCCAGCAGCTTAGTAGGGGGCGAAGAGACCCAGTACTTC. It encodes CASSLVGGEETQYF.

The V and J genes are TRBV7-9 and TRBJ2-7; no clear D. Trimming cost V 3 bases and J 3 bases, with 12 bases left between them. This CDR3 is built from 14 residues. Germline V lookup: CDR1 SEHNR, CDR2 FQNEAQ (reference sequence). The CDR3 is CASSFGGTLYEQYF. Written as DNA, the CDR3 is TGTGCCAGCAGCTTCGGCGGAACCCTCTACGAGCAGTACTTC.

A remark on this clone: Other nucleotide sequences in the sample specify the same CDR3. The chain uses TRBV18 and TRBJ2-5; D unresolved. The CDR3 has 13 amino acids. V lost 3 bases to trimming and J lost 1 base, with 6 bases between them. The V gene's germline CDR1 is KGHSH and CDR2 LQKENI. The CDR3 nucleotides are TGTGCCAGCTCACCTTCAGGCCAAGAGACCCAGTACTTC. As protein: CASSPSGQETQYF.

The genes are TRBV3-1 (or the pseudogene TRBV3-2) and TRBJ2-7; TRBD2 aligns across 9 bases. The CDR3 is 14 residues long. CDR1 LGHDT and CDR2 YNNKEL come from the germline V gene (reference sequence). With 9 bases clipped from V and 7 bases from J, the junction kept 13 bases outside the gene matches. The chain's CDR3 is CASARSGGLREQYF. The CDR3 DNA reads as TGTGCCAGTGCCCGTAGCGGGGGTCTTAGGGAGCAGTACTTC.

The chain uses TRBV6-5 and TRBJ2-7; D is unresolved. The CDR3 length is 13 residues. V shed 2 bases and J shed 5 bases, with 10 bases lying between them. Looked up from germline, CDR1 is MNHEY and CDR2 is SVGAGI. CDR3 DNA: TGTGCCAGCAGTTACACGGGTGAAGACGAGCAGTACTTC. The encoded protein is CASSYTGEDEQYF.

This clone came up once. The chain combines TRBV3-1 (or the pseudogene TRBV3-2) with TRBJ1-2, with 7 bases fitting TRBD1. Germline V gives CDR1 LGHDT, CDR2 YNNKEL (reference sequence). Trimming removed 0 bases from V and 7 bases from J; junction bases left unmatched: 14. CDR3 length equals 17 residues. The CDR3, as DNA: TGTGCCAGCAGCCAAGATTTCCTGACACAGGGGTTAGGTGGCTACACCTTC. It codes for CASSQDFLTQGLGGYTF.

The rearrangement links TRBV5-8 to TRBJ1-5, with no clear D. Germline CDR1 reads SGHTS; CDR2 reads YDEGEE. V was shortened by 0 bases and J by 5 bases, with 3 bases between the two germline ends. The CDR3 consists of 12 residues. CDR3 amino acids: CASSLGYQPQHF. DNA of the CDR3: TGTGCCAGCAGCTTGGGGTATCAGCCCCAGCATTTT.

This chain links TRBV9 with TRBJ1-2, with D hard to call. The CDR3 totals 13 residues. Germline values: CDR1 SGDLS, CDR2 YYNGEE. Trimming removed 0 bases at V and 4 bases at J, with 7 bases between. The CDR3 region is CASSVAGFYGYTF. CDR3 nucleotides: TGTGCCAGCAGCGTAGCGGGGTTCTATGGCTACACCTTC.

The rearrangement uses TRBV6-2 or TRBV6-3 and TRBJ1-2, with 7 bases that match TRBD1. Germline V gene sequence: CDR1 MNHEY, CDR2 SVGEGT. The CDR3 consists of 15 residues. Losses at the gene ends were 0 bases for V and 8 bases for J; bases not matched to a gene: 9. The CDR3 DNA reads as TGTGCCAGCAGTTACTCGACAGGGCCGGCTCGGGGCTACACCTTC. Translating it yields CASSYSTGPARGYTF.

The rearrangement joins TRBV9 to TRBJ1-1; 7 nucleotides match TRBD1. Germline loops: CDR1 SGDLS, CDR2 YYNGEE. V was pared by 4 bases and J by 1 base, with 7 bases of the junction left unmatched. This CDR3 has 15 amino acids. The CDR3 DNA follows: TGTGCCAGCAGCTTAAACAGGGGCGGGAACACTGAAGCTTTCTTT. It yields the protein CASSLNRGGNTEAFF.

V and J are TRBV11-2 and TRBJ2-2, with no clear D. Germline CDR1 and CDR2: SGHAT and FQNNGV. Trimming left V 1 base short and J 7 bases short, with 10 bases between. The CDR3 consists of 14 residues. The CDR3 is CASSLVPGLGELFF. The CDR3 region has the DNA TGTGCCAGCAGCTTAGTCCCAGGCCTCGGGGAGCTGTTTTTT.

This rearrangement joins TRBV3-1 (or the pseudogene TRBV3-2) to TRBJ2-1; the D is unclear. Deletions cut 2 bases from V and 13 bases from J, with 15 bases between. Germline values: CDR1 LGHDT, CDR2 YNNKEL (reference sequence). The CDR3 runs 13 residues. For the CDR3, the DNA is TGTGCCAGCAGCCAACACGGGCCCGGTCGACAGTTCTTC. Its translation: CASSQHGPGRQFF.

The chain uses TRBV4-3 and TRBJ1-1; D is uncertain. The CDR3 spans 16 residues. The V end lost 0 bases, the J end lost 2 bases, and 13 bases lay between the germline ends. Germline V gives CDR1 LGHNA, CDR2 YSLEER. The CDR3 reads CASSQETCWANTEAFF. In DNA form, the CDR3 reads TGCGCCAGCAGCCAAGAAACGTGTTGGGCTAACACTGAAGCTTTCTTT.

This chain links TRBV5-4 with TRBJ1-2, with D uncertain. In germline, CDR1 is SGHNT, CDR2 YYREEE (reference sequence). This CDR3 is built from 15 residues. Trimming took off 0 bases at V and 0 bases at J, with 9 bases between the two ends. The CDR3: CASSLDPSSNYGYTF. DNA for the CDR3: TGTGCCAGCAGCTTGGACCCCAGCTCTAACTATGGCTACACCTTC.

On this clone itself: This sample also contains other DNA sequences that code for the same CDR3. The chain is built from TRBV12-3 or TRBV12-4 and TRBJ1-2, with 9 nucleotides matching TRBD1. The CDR3 runs 12 residues. Trimming took 5 bases from V and 7 from J; bases not matched to a gene: 2. The CDR3 coding sequence is TGTGCCAGCAGTCTGGGACAGGGTGGCTACACCTTC. It is translated as CASSLGQGGYTF.

V gene TRBV19 combines with J gene TRBJ2-7; the D is unclear. The V gene lost 3 bases and the J gene lost 3 bases, with 9 bases spanning the gap. The CDR3 spans 13 residues. From germline, CDR1 is LNHDA and CDR2 SQIVND (reference sequence). CDR3 in amino acids: CASSINRGYEQYF. In nucleotides, the CDR3 is TGTGCCAGTAGTATTAACCGAGGCTACGAGCAGTACTTC.

The rearrangement uses TRBV6-1 and TRBJ2-7; D gene uncertain. The germline gives CDR1 MNHNS, CDR2 SASEGT. V lost 2 bases and J lost 3, with 2 bases in between. The CDR3 is made up of 11 amino acids. CDR3 protein: CASSESYEQYF. CDR3 bases: TGTGCCAGCAGTGAAAGCTACGAGCAGTACTTC.

This rearrangement joins TRBV2 to TRBJ1-2; 9 bases map to TRBD1. V trimming: 5 bases; J trimming: 5 bases; junction bases outside the gene matches: 21. The CDR3 loop spans 19 amino acids. Germline values: CDR1 SNHLY, CDR2 FYNNEI. The CDR3 reads CASSSLIGGTGSLTYGYTF. The CDR3 coding sequence is TGTGCCAGCAGTTCCTTGATAGGGGGGACAGGGAGCCTAACTTATGGCTACACCTTC.

The chain is built from TRBV18 and TRBJ1-6, with D maybe TRBD1 (6 bases). This CDR3 is 17 amino acids long. V was pared by 2 bases and J by 9 bases, with 20 bases between. The V gene's germline CDR1 is KGHSH and CDR2 LQKENI. CDR3 DNA: TGTGCCAGCTCACCATCGGAAGCCACAGGGTATGGTTCACCCCTCCACTTT. Its protein product is CASSPSEATGYGSPLHF.

The chain carries TRBV12-3 or TRBV12-4 and TRBJ1-1; D not resolved. The CDR3 has 13 amino acids. The germline V and J ends were trimmed by 3 bases and 11 bases, with 16 bases remaining between them. CDR3 loop: CASSFRSPRWAFF. The DNA of the CDR3 is TGTGCCAGCAGTTTCCGCAGCCCTAGATGGGCTTTCTTT.